This TCR beta chain was recorded in a study of blood T cell repertoires in COVID-19. About the research overall: The United States, Italy and Spain supplied acute and convalescent COVID-19 samples. PBMCs, B-cell-depleted T cells, or T cells were the source of the cDNA or gDNA that made up the material.

In the source study's methods: Quantification of nucleated cells was approximated via reference gene primer amplification. Using immunoSEQ multiplex PCR, the repertoire was profiled, and TCRdb retains in-frame clones only, with some absent. The DNA gave D and trimming, while V, J and clone size come from that table. The data contain more than 110,000 clones, about 84% of them singletons. CDR1 is LNHDA and CDR2 is SQIVND in the germline V gene (reference sequence). CDR3 length: 14 residues. The V segment lost 6 bases and the J segment 7 bases; nucleotides outside the gene matches: 9. This clone was detected only a few times.

Specimen: peripheral blood. The origin of this receptor is a woman at least 80 years old in a cohort sampled during active or convalescent COVID-19. The rearrangement links TRBV19 to TRBJ1-1, with 9 bases lining up with TRBD1. The CDR3 nucleotides read TGTGCCAGTAGAAAACAGGGGGCGAAGGGTGAAGCTTTCTTT. As protein: CASRKQGAKGEAFF.